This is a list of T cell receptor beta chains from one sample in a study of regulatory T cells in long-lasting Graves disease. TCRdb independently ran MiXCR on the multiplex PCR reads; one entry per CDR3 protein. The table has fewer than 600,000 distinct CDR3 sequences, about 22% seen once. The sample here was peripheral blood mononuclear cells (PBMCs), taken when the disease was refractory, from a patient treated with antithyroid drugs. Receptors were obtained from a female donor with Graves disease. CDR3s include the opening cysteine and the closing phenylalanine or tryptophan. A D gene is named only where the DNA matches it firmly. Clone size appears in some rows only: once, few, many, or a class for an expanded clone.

cdr3_nt: TGTGCCAGCATGTTAGGGCGCGGCAATCAGCCCCAGCATTTT; cdr3_aa: CASMLGRGNQPQHF; d_call: -; j_call: TRBJ1-5; clone_size: many; cdr3_length: 14; v_call: TRBV28
cdr3_nt: TGTGCCACCTACGATAGCGGGAGATTGGGAGAGCAGTACTTC; cdr3_aa: CATYDSGRLGEQYF; d_call: TRBD2; j_call: TRBJ2-7; clone_size: many; cdr3_length: 14; v_call: TRBV15
cdr3_nt: TGTGCCATCAGTGAGTCGTTGGCGGATAATTCCTACGAGCAGTACTTC; cdr3_aa: CAISESLADNSYEQYF; d_call: -; j_call: TRBJ2-7; clone_size: -; cdr3_length: 16; v_call: TRBV10-3
cdr3_nt: TGTGCCAGCAGCTTAGACAGGGGGCCCATCGAGCAGTACTTC; cdr3_aa: CASSLDRGPIEQYF; d_call: TRBD1; j_call: TRBJ2-7; clone_size: few; cdr3_length: 14; v_call: TRBV7-2
cdr3_nt: TGTGCCAGCAGCTTGGGGGTGAATAATTCACCCCTCCACTTT; cdr3_aa: CASSLGVNNSPLHF; d_call: -; j_call: TRBJ1-6; clone_size: -; cdr3_length: 14; v_call: TRBV7-3
cdr3_nt: TGTGCCAGCAGTTTATCAGGGGGGTCCTACAATGAGCAGTTCTTC; cdr3_aa: CASSLSGGSYNEQFF; d_call: -; j_call: TRBJ2-1; clone_size: -; cdr3_length: 15; v_call: TRBV28
cdr3_nt: TGTGCCAGCAGTCTCGACAGGGGTCGTTACGAGCAGTACTTC; cdr3_aa: CASSLDRGRYEQYF; d_call: TRBD1; j_call: TRBJ2-7; clone_size: many; cdr3_length: 14; v_call: TRBV12-3/TRBV12-4
cdr3_nt: TGTGCCAGCAGCTTAGGCGTATGGAACACCGGGGAGCTGTTTTTT; cdr3_aa: CASSLGVWNTGELFF; d_call: -; j_call: TRBJ2-2; clone_size: -; cdr3_length: 15; v_call: TRBV7-2
cdr3_nt: TGTGCCAGCAGACCGGGACTAGCAGGGGGGACCCAGTACTTC; cdr3_aa: CASRPGLAGGTQYF; d_call: TRBD2; j_call: TRBJ2-5; clone_size: many; cdr3_length: 14; v_call: TRBV6-1
cdr3_nt: TGTGCCAGTACCCTGGGGGTAATTAATCAGCCCCAGCATTTT; cdr3_aa: CASTLGVINQPQHF; d_call: -; j_call: TRBJ1-5; clone_size: few; cdr3_length: 14; v_call: TRBV19
cdr3_nt: TGCAGTGCGAACGGACCGGCCTGGGGGGGATCCTACGAGCAGTACTTC; cdr3_aa: CSANGPAWGGSYEQYF; d_call: TRBD2; j_call: TRBJ2-7; clone_size: few; cdr3_length: 16; v_call: TRBV20-1
cdr3_nt: TGCAGTGCTAGAGTCAGAGTCCAAGAGACCCAGTACTTC; cdr3_aa: CSARVRVQETQYF; d_call: -; j_call: TRBJ2-5; clone_size: -; cdr3_length: 13; v_call: TRBV20-1
cdr3_nt: TGTGCCAGCGGGGGGACAGGGCGTGAGCAGTACTTC; cdr3_aa: CASGGTGREQYF; d_call: TRBD1; j_call: TRBJ2-7; clone_size: many; cdr3_length: 12; v_call: TRBV2
cdr3_nt: TGCGCCAGCAGACCGCAGGGGAGCTCCTACGAGCAGTACTTC; cdr3_aa: CASRPQGSSYEQYF; d_call: -; j_call: TRBJ2-7; clone_size: -; cdr3_length: 14; v_call: TRBV4-1
cdr3_nt: TGTGCCAGCGGCGGGGAAGCCGGGGAGCTGTTTTTT; cdr3_aa: CASGGEAGELFF; d_call: -; j_call: TRBJ2-2; clone_size: few; cdr3_length: 12; v_call: TRBV27
cdr3_nt: TGTGCCAGCAGTTTGGCCTCGACAGGGTTTGAGCAGTTCTTC; cdr3_aa: CASSLASTGFEQFF; d_call: TRBD1; j_call: TRBJ2-1; clone_size: -; cdr3_length: 14; v_call: TRBV28
cdr3_nt: TGTGCCAGCAGGTCCACAGGGGGCGATGGCTACACCTTC; cdr3_aa: CASRSTGGDGYTF; d_call: TRBD1; j_call: TRBJ1-2; clone_size: many; cdr3_length: 13; v_call: TRBV28
cdr3_nt: TGTGCCAGCAGTCCCCGCTGGGGTAACTATGGCTACACCTTC; cdr3_aa: CASSPRWGNYGYTF; d_call: -; j_call: TRBJ1-2; clone_size: many; cdr3_length: 14; v_call: TRBV6-1
cdr3_nt: TGTGCCAGCAGGTCGACAGGAGCCAACATTCAGTACTTC; cdr3_aa: CASRSTGANIQYF; d_call: -; j_call: TRBJ2-4; clone_size: many; cdr3_length: 13; v_call: TRBV28
cdr3_nt: TGTGCCAGCAGCTCTGACAGGTCTAGCTCCTACGAGCAGTACTTC; cdr3_aa: CASSSDRSSSYEQYF; d_call: -; j_call: TRBJ2-7; clone_size: many; cdr3_length: 15; v_call: TRBV7-2
cdr3_nt: TGTGCCAGCAGTTGGGGTAACAGGGGAGGTGAAAAACTGTTTTTT; cdr3_aa: CASSWGNRGGEKLFF; d_call: TRBD1; j_call: TRBJ1-4; clone_size: -; cdr3_length: 15; v_call: TRBV28
cdr3_nt: TGTGCCAGCAGCCTAAGGACAGGGACCGGGGAGCTGTTTTTT; cdr3_aa: CASSLRTGTGELFF; d_call: TRBD1; j_call: TRBJ2-2; clone_size: few; cdr3_length: 14; v_call: TRBV11-2
cdr3_nt: TGCGCCAGCAGCCAAACGAGCGGGAGTAAGGCTGTAAAGCCGCCGGACTACGAGCAGTACTTC; cdr3_aa: CASSQTSGSKAVKPPDYEQYF; d_call: TRBD2; j_call: TRBJ2-7; clone_size: -; cdr3_length: 21; v_call: TRBV4-3
cdr3_nt: TGTGCCAGCAGTCCAAGAGCCAGGGGTCCCCCCCCATCCACAGATACGCAGTATTTT; cdr3_aa: CASSPRARGPPPSTDTQYF; d_call: -; j_call: TRBJ2-3; clone_size: -; cdr3_length: 19; v_call: TRBV28
cdr3_nt: TGCAGTGCTGAAGTCGACAGACTCTACGAGCAGTACTTC; cdr3_aa: CSAEVDRLYEQYF; d_call: -; j_call: TRBJ2-7; clone_size: -; cdr3_length: 13; v_call: TRBV20-1
cdr3_nt: TGTGCCAGCACCCCCCGGCAGGGGGGTACTGAAGCTTTCTTT; cdr3_aa: CASTPRQGGTEAFF; d_call: TRBD1; j_call: TRBJ1-1; clone_size: -; cdr3_length: 14; v_call: TRBV12-3/TRBV12-4
cdr3_nt: TGTGCCAGCGGACAGGGGAGGTACACTGAAGCTTTCTTT; cdr3_aa: CASGQGRYTEAFF; d_call: TRBD1; j_call: TRBJ1-1; clone_size: -; cdr3_length: 13; v_call: TRBV19
cdr3_nt: TGTGCCAGCAGTTACTCAGAGGCGAGGAGCTCCTACGAGCAGTACTTC; cdr3_aa: CASSYSEARSSYEQYF; d_call: -; j_call: TRBJ2-7; clone_size: -; cdr3_length: 16; v_call: TRBV6-9
cdr3_nt: TGTGCCAGCAGCTTGCTACCCGGACGGCTCAATCAGCCCCAGCATTTT; cdr3_aa: CASSLLPGRLNQPQHF; d_call: -; j_call: TRBJ1-5; clone_size: many; cdr3_length: 16; v_call: TRBV7-2
cdr3_nt: TGTGCCAGCAGATTGGACAATGGCTACACCTTC; cdr3_aa: CASRLDNGYTF; d_call: -; j_call: TRBJ1-2; clone_size: many; cdr3_length: 11; v_call: TRBV5-5
cdr3_nt: TGCAGTGCCCGGGGGAGCCTGAACACCGGGGAGCTGTTTTTT; cdr3_aa: CSARGSLNTGELFF; d_call: -; j_call: TRBJ2-2; clone_size: -; cdr3_length: 14; v_call: TRBV20-1
cdr3_nt: TGCGCCAGCAGCCAAAACCCCGACAGGGTCGGCAATCAGCCCCAGCATTTT; cdr3_aa: CASSQNPDRVGNQPQHF; d_call: TRBD1; j_call: TRBJ1-5; clone_size: -; cdr3_length: 17; v_call: TRBV4-1
cdr3_nt: TGTGCCAGCAGCTTACGTGAATATGGCTACACCTTC; cdr3_aa: CASSLREYGYTF; d_call: -; j_call: TRBJ1-2; clone_size: many; cdr3_length: 12; v_call: TRBV7-2
cdr3_nt: TGTGCCAGCAGCTTCCGCCGGGGTGGCCAAGAGACCCAGTACTTC; cdr3_aa: CASSFRRGGQETQYF; d_call: -; j_call: TRBJ2-5; clone_size: many; cdr3_length: 15; v_call: TRBV11-2
cdr3_nt: TGTGCCAGCAGCGCCGGGGCACAGCCCTTCATCTCTGGAAACACCATATATTTT; cdr3_aa: CASSAGAQPFISGNTIYF; d_call: -; j_call: TRBJ1-3; clone_size: -; cdr3_length: 18; v_call: TRBV9
cdr3_nt: TGTGCCAGCAGCTTAGATCTTCGACGCCTAGCGGGAGGGGATGAGACCCAGTACTTC; cdr3_aa: CASSLDLRRLAGGDETQYF; d_call: TRBD2; j_call: TRBJ2-5; clone_size: many; cdr3_length: 19; v_call: TRBV11-3
cdr3_nt: TGTGCCAGCAGTGATCCGGATGAGCAGTTCTTC; cdr3_aa: CASSDPDEQFF; d_call: -; j_call: TRBJ2-1; clone_size: -; cdr3_length: 11; v_call: TRBV2
cdr3_nt: TGTGCCATCACCACGGACAGGGGGAACACTGAAGCTTTCTTT; cdr3_aa: CAITTDRGNTEAFF; d_call: TRBD1; j_call: TRBJ1-1; clone_size: -; cdr3_length: 14; v_call: TRBV10-3
cdr3_nt: TGTGCCAGTAGTATACAGGGACCGAACACTGAAGCTTTCTTT; cdr3_aa: CASSIQGPNTEAFF; d_call: -; j_call: TRBJ1-1; clone_size: few; cdr3_length: 14; v_call: TRBV19
cdr3_nt: TGTGCCAGTAGTATACTCGCGGGGGGGCCGCGGACCGGGGAGCTGTTTTTT; cdr3_aa: CASSILAGGPRTGELFF; d_call: TRBD2; j_call: TRBJ2-2; clone_size: few; cdr3_length: 17; v_call: TRBV19